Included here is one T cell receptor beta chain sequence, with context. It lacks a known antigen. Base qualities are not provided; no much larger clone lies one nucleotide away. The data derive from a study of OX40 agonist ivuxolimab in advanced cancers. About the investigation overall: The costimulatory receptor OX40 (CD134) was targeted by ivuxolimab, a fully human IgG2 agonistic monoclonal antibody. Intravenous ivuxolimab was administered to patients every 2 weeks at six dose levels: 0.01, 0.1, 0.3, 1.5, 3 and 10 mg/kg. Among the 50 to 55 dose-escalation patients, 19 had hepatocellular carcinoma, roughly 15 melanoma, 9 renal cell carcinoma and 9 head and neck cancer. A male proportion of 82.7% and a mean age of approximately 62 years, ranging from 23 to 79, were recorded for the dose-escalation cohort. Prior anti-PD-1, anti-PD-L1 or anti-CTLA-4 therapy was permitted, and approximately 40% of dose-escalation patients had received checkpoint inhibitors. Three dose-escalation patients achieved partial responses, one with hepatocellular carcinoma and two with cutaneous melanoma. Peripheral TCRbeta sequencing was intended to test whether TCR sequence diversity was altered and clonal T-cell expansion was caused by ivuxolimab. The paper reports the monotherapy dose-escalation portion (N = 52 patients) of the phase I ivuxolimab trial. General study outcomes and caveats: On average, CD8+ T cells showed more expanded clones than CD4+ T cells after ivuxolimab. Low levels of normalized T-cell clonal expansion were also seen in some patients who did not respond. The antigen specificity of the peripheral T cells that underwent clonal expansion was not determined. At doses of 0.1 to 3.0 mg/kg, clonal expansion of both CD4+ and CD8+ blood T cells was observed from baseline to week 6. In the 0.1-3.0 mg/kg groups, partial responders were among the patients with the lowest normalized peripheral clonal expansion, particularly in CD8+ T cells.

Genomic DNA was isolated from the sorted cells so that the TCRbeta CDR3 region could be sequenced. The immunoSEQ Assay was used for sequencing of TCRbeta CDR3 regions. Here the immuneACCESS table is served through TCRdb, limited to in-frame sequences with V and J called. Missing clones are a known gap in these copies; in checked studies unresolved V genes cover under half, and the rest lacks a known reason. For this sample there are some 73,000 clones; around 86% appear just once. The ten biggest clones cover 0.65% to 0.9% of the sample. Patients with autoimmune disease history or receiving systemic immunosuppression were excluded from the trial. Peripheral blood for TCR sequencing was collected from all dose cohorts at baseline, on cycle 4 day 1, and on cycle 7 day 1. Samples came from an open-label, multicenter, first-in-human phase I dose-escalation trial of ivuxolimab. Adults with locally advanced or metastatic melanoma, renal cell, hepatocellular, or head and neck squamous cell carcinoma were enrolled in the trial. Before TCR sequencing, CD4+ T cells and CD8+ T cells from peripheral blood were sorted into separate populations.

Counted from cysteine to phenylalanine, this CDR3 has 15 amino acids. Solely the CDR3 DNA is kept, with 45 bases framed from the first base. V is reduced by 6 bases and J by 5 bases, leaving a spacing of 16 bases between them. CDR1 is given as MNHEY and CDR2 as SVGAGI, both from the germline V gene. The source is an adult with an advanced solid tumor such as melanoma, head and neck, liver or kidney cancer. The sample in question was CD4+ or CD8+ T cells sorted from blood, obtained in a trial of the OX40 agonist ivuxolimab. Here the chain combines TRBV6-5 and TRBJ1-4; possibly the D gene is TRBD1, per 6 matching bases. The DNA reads TGTGCCAGCAGCCCCTCCTGGGGGCGAAATGAAAAACTGTTTTTT. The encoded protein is CASSPSWGRNEKLFF.